This T cell receptor beta chain was captured by sequencing in a study of blood T cell repertoires in COVID-19. Generated by immunoSEQ multiplex PCR, the TCRdb table keeps only in-frame clones and is missing some. The sample yields 150,000 or so clones, roughly 88% seen once. This clone was seen a few times. The source is a woman between 55 and 75 years old who had recovered from COVID-19. Sequencing input: PBMCs or T cells enriched from blood (not recorded which).

This chain's CDR3 is CASSGGGSNSNQPQHF. In nucleotides, the CDR3 is TGTGCCAGCTCCGGAGGCGGCTCGAATAGCAATCAGCCCCAGCATTTT. This chain joins TRBV2 and TRBJ1-5; D gene ambiguous. The CDR3 sequence is 16 residues long. Germline CDR1 reads SNHLY; CDR2 reads FYNNEI. Trimming pared 8 bases from V and 0 bases from J, leaving 17 bases between.